The subject of this entry is one TCR beta chain. Its antigen is unknown. The record originates from a study of post-analysis software for immune sequencing data. The wider study: As for disease course, relapsing-remitting, secondary progressive and progressive-relapsing multiple sclerosis were all included. General observations from the study: Multiple sclerosis was associated with a significant reduction in normalized Chao1 diversity relative to controls. A handful of TRBV segments occurring more often in patients than controls included TRBV5-6, TRBV5-1 and TRBV20-1.

CDR3 length: 15 amino acids. Germline-derived CDR1 and CDR2 are SGHTA and FQGTGA. The trim removed 5 bases at V and 6 bases at J, leaving 8 bases unmatched. Unique-molecular-identifier-tagged TCR beta cDNA libraries were used. Researchers reported approximately 480,000 cDNA molecules coming from approximately 0.91 to 9.4 million T cells. TCRdb reprocessed the PCR reads with MiXCR, giving one entry per CDR3 protein. The table lists roughly 600,000 distinct CDR3 sequences, about 44% of them singletons. This chain joins TRBV7-3 and TRBJ2-1; 9 bases match TRBD2. The sample taken for sequencing was blood. The clonotype originates from a girl aged 10-17 years with multiple sclerosis. CDR3 sequence (DNA): TGTGCCAGCAGCCCGCGGGGGGGATTTATCAATGAGCAGTTCTTC. It codes for CASSPRGGFINEQFF. Filled out from reference TRBV7-3 and TRBJ2-1, the complete variable domain reads GAGVSQTPSNKVTEKGKYVELRCDPISGHTALYWYRQSLGQGPEFLIYFQGTGAADDSGLPNDRFFAVRPEGSVSTLKIQRTERGDSAVYLCASSPRGGFINEQFFGPGTRLTVL.